Below, 2 T cell receptor beta chains from the same sample are listed, as sequenced in a study of blood T cell repertoires in COVID-19 (dated by TCRdb to about 2020). Library construction relied on the immunoSEQ multiplex PCR assay. TCRdb holds this immuneACCESS table with in-frame rearrangements only. Some clones are missing; in checked studies, unresolved V genes explain under half, and the rest has no known cause. Within this sample are 170,000 or so clones, with about four fifths of them counted one time only. 6.5% to 8% of the sample is in the top ten clones. The sample comprised peripheral blood. Receptor source: a man between 65 and 80 years old with active or convalescent COVID-19.

The chain carries TRBV2 and TRBJ2-1; TRBD2 aligns across 12 bases. The CDR3 runs to 15 residues. Trimming at V came to 5 bases and at J to 6 bases, leaving 5 bases not matched to a gene. Germline-derived CDR1 and CDR2 are SNHLY and FYNNEI. The CDR3, as DNA: TGTGCCAGCAGTCCCTCTAGCGGGGGGGCCAATGAGCAGTTCTTC. It codes for CASSPSSGGANEQFF. The complete variable domain, with remaining parts taken from reference TRBV2 and TRBJ2-1, reads EPEVTQTPSHQVTQMGQEVILRCVPISNHLYFYWYRQILGQKVEFLVSFYNNEISEKSEIFDDQFSVERPDGSNFTLKIRSTKLEDSAMYFCASSPSSGGANEQFFGPGTRLTVL.

This clone was observed a handful of times. V gene TRBV15 combines with J gene TRBJ1-5; no clear D. The CDR3 contains 17 residues. Germline CDR1 LNHNV, CDR2 YYDKDF (reference sequence). The V and J ends lost 1 base and 1 base respectively, with 14 bases between them. The CDR3 DNA sequence: TGTGCCACCAGCAGAGGAGGTTTTGGAGTAAGCAATCAGCCCCAGCATTTT. Encoded protein: CATSRGGFGVSNQPQHF. Together with reference TRBV15 and TRBJ1-5, the CDR3 gives the full variable domain: DAMVIQNPRYQVTQFGKPVTLSCSQTLNHNVMYWYQQKSSQAPKLLFHYYDKDFNNEADTPDNFQSRRPNTSFCFLDIRSPGLGDTAMYLCATSRGGFGVSNQPQHFGDGTRLSIL.